The clone carrying this T cell receptor (beta chain) has only a few counts. Its antigen remains unknown. This CDR3 has 9 amino acids. Per germline, CDR1 SQVTM and CDR2 ANQGSEA. V was shortened by 7 bases and J by 8 bases, with 8 bases between the two germline ends. These data belong to a study of beta chain features in type 1 diabetes. In the study overall: All samples combined gave around 100,000,000 sorted cells for examination. Study-level findings and limits: In every one of the four CD4+ subsets, TCRB CDR3s were moderately but significantly shorter in Type 1 diabetes patients.

Expressed TCRB transcripts were sequenced after all isolated RNA was converted to cDNA. Data came from immunoSEQ multiplex PCR; TCRdb stores just in-frame clones and leaves some out. The sample has 95,000 to 150,000 clones, around 17% seen once; the top ten hold over 2%. The sample was central memory CD4+ T cells from blood. This chain uses TRBV29-1 with TRBJ1-2, with D uncertain. The sequence was collected from a young man with type 1 diabetes. The CDR3 sequence is CSAEQGYTF. As DNA, the CDR3 is TGCAGCGCAGAGCAAGGCTACACCTTC.